This T cell receptor (beta chain) was identified in a study of blood T cell repertoires in COVID-19. The ends were cut back, 5 bases at V and 7 bases at J, with 16 bases in the middle. Germline V gives CDR1 PRHDT, CDR2 FYEKMQ (reference sequence). This CDR3 is built from 14 residues. Data came from immunoSEQ multiplex PCR; TCRdb stores just in-frame clones and leaves some out. The sample records 200,000 to 300,000 clones, 88% being singletons. Source material: peripheral blood. The chain joins TRBV13 to TRBJ2-3; D perhaps matches TRBD2 (5 bases). The clonotype was recovered from a human donor in a cohort sampled during active COVID-19. CDR3 protein: CASSPWGDKNTQYF. CDR3 sequence (DNA): TGTGCCAGCAGCCCCTGGGGAGATAAGAATACGCAGTATTTT.